The 10 T cell receptor beta chains reported below all come from one sample, sequenced in a study of blood T cells in healthy people across ages. Combining a sample-barcoded 5' primer with a J-beta primer mix, a second PCR ran for roughly 7 to 12 cycles. TCRdb independently ran MiXCR on the 5' RACE reads; one entry per CDR3 protein. This table has 800,000 to 900,000 distinct CDR3 sequences, around 62% appearing once. Sequencing was performed on blood. All receptors derive from a man aged 25 to 40 in good health.

This clonotype was counted a few times. The gene calls are TRBV12-3 or TRBV12-4 and TRBJ1-5; D ambiguous. V was shortened by 3 bases and J by 4 bases, with 4 bases between the two germline ends. The CDR3 runs 12 residues. The chain's CDR3 is CASSFTNQPQHF. CDR3 in DNA: TGTGCCAGCAGTTTTACGAATCAGCCCCAGCATTTT.

The rearrangement joins TRBV2 to TRBJ2-6; D ambiguous. V was clipped by 3 bases and J by 1 base, with 10 bases between them. Germline V gives CDR1 SNHLY, CDR2 FYNNEI. This CDR3 region has 16 residues. The chain's CDR3 is CASSDITASGANVLTF. CDR3 bases: TGTGCCAGCAGTGACATAACGGCTTCTGGGGCCAACGTCCTGACTTTC.

V usage is TRBV27 and J usage is TRBJ2-1, with 12 bases that match TRBD1. V shed 2 bases, J shed 8 bases, and the junction held 7 bases outside the gene matches. From germline, CDR1 is MNHEY and CDR2 SMNVEV (reference sequence). The CDR3 has 16 amino acids. CDR3 in DNA: TGTGCCAGCAGTTTACTAGGGGACAGGGGGCTGGATGAGCAGTTCTTC. This sequence encodes CASSLLGDRGLDEQFF.

This clonotype has only a few counts. This chain connects TRBV12-3 or TRBV12-4 to TRBJ2-5; no firm D call. The CDR3 length is 15 residues. The ends were cut back, 1 base at V and 5 bases at J, with 14 bases in the middle. The CDR3 loop reads CASSLVVGSLETQYF. In DNA, the CDR3 is TGTGCCAGCAGTTTAGTGGTGGGTAGTTTGGAGACCCAGTACTTC.

This clonotype appeared once. V gene TRBV7-3 combines with J gene TRBJ2-1; 10 bases agree with TRBD2. V was clipped by 6 bases and J by 8 bases; unmatched bases: 7. CDR3 length: 14 amino acids. Looked up from germline, CDR1 is SGHTA and CDR2 is FQGTGA. The CDR3 reads CASRTAGGRDEQFF. For the CDR3, the DNA is TGTGCCAGCAGGACAGCGGGGGGGCGGGATGAGCAGTTCTTC.

The rearrangement joins TRBV4-3 to TRBJ2-5; TRBD2 might be the D (6 bases). V was pared by 2 bases and J by 1 base, with 14 bases between. CDR3 length: 16 residues. In germline, CDR1 is LGHNA, CDR2 YSLEER. In DNA form, the CDR3 reads TGCGCCAGCAGCCAACAACACCGGGGGATCCAAGAGACCCAGTACTTC. Protein: CASSQQHRGIQETQYF.

This clonotype occurred many times. The rearrangement uses TRBV29-1 and TRBJ2-1, with D maybe TRBD1 (6 bases). Germline CDR1 SQVTM, CDR2 ANQGSEA. Trimming removed 4 bases at V and 7 bases at J, with 17 bases between. The CDR3 contains 14 residues. The CDR3 protein is CSVVTGIRGNEQFF. CDR3 bases: TGCAGCGTTGTTACCGGTATAAGGGGGAATGAGCAGTTCTTC.

A single count supports this clonotype. This sequence joins TRBV4-2 and TRBJ1-1; 7 nucleotides agree with TRBD1. The CDR3 is made up of 14 amino acids. Germline CDR1 reads LGHNA; CDR2 reads YNFKEQ. The junction had 6 bases not matched to a gene; V was cut back by 3 bases and J by 5 bases. The CDR3 nucleotides read TGTGCCAGCAGCCAGGACAGGCGAAGGACTGAAGCTTTCTTT. Its protein product is CASSQDRRRTEAFF.

The chain is built from TRBV29-1 and TRBJ2-1; no reliable D call. Trimming pared 4 bases from V and 9 bases from J, leaving 7 bases between. The CDR3 consists of 10 residues. Germline lookup yields CDR1 SQVTM and CDR2 ANQGSEA. The chain's CDR3 is CSVVSFEQFF. CDR3 in DNA: TGCAGCGTTGTGAGCTTTGAGCAGTTCTTC.

The chain recombines TRBV14 with TRBJ2-1, with TRBD1 matching over 9 bases. Germline V CDR1 and CDR2: SGHDN, FVKESK. V lost 4 bases to trimming and J lost 0 bases; unmatched junction nucleotides: 10. The CDR3 runs 18 residues. The CDR3: CASSPRTGAVSSYNEQFF. In nucleotides, the CDR3 is TGTGCCAGCAGCCCAAGGACAGGGGCCGTCAGCTCCTACAATGAGCAGTTCTTC.